The following is a T cell receptor (beta chain) sequence with its context. The sample originates from a study of circulating CD8 cells and anti-PD-1 response in melanoma. From live CD3+CD8+TCRalphabeta+ cells, four PD-1 and/or TIGIT subsets were sorted. The junction had 2 bases not matched to a gene; V was cut back by 9 bases and J by 4 bases. This CDR3 region has 11 residues. Germline V gene data show CDR1 as SNHLY and CDR2 as FYNNEI. Each library started from roughly 16 ng of total RNA using the QIAseq Immune Repertoire TCR panel. TCRdb reprocessed the reads via MiXCR and lists one record per CDR3 protein. Of 250 to 300 distinct CDR3 sequences in the sample, around 13% were seen once.

This material consisted of CD8+ T cells from PBMCs, taken at baseline or after one month of anti-PD-1 therapy (not recorded which). This TCR was recovered from a human donor with melanoma. V is TRBV2 and J is TRBJ1-2; TRBD1 matches 7 bases. As DNA, the CDR3 is TGTGCCAGTGACAGGGTCTATGGCTACACCTTC. It translates to CASDRVYGYTF.